This T cell receptor beta chain was found in a study of CD8+ T cells in alopecia areata (dated by TCRdb to 2016 to 2018). Describing the broader study: Treated patients were enrolled in an open-label pilot trial of oral tofacitinib, 5 to 10 mg twice daily, for moderate-to-severe alopecia areata. Patients received tofacitinib for 6 to 18 months and were then followed off drug for 6 months to check for delayed response and recurrence. In treated patients, disease severity was measured using the SALT score, which gives the percentage of scalp surface area affected. In both human patients and the C3H/HeJ mouse model, the study applied high-throughput TCRbeta sequencing to look at T cell clonal expansion in alopecia areata. On the human side, TCRbeta sequencing was run on scalp tissue and on sorted CD4+ and CD8+ peripheral blood T cells from healthy controls and from alopecia areata patients with either patchy or totalis/universalis disease. Biopsies were taken from tofacitinib-treated patients at baseline and at 4 and 24 weeks of treatment, and a later scalp biopsy was taken in several of the tofacitinib-treated patients. Clonality in the scalp was compared among normal scalp (n=4), patchy alopecia areata scalp (n=8), and alopecia totalis/universalis scalp (n=8). RNA was extracted with the PAXgene miRNA kit for fixed scalp, the miRNeasy kit for PBMCs, and the RNeasy kit for mouse skin. TCRbeta CDR3 regions were amplified by immunoSEQ multiplex PCR with 35 Vbeta forward and 13 Jbeta reverse primers. Broader findings and caveats from the paper: Compared with normal scalp, lesional scalp had higher clonality and more expanded CD8+ clones, particularly in alopecia totalis/universalis, a pattern that suggests antigenic drive. With tofacitinib, both scalp clonality and the number of expanded CD8+ clones among the top 100 scalp clones went down significantly. Resident alphabeta T cells in normal human skin are also sequenced, complicating scalp TCR repertoire analysis, unlike mouse skin dominated by gammadelta T cells. Because the treated cohort was small and had just a single nonresponder, larger studies are needed to establish links between baseline CD8+ expansion and response. During tofacitinib treatment, many expanded lesional clones stuck around in both scalp and blood, and this persistence may partly explain why relapse happens after treatment is stopped. Shared TCR sequences between patients were less evident than in mice, which may be partly attributable to HLA diversity in the patient population.

The time point label on this specimen signifies: about 4 weeks on oral tofacitinib. The intended sense of this specimen's treatment or condition label: oral pan-JAK inhibitor, 5-10 mg twice daily. Lesional scalp punch biopsies and peripheral blood were obtained from alopecia areata patients. PBMCs were isolated by density centrifugation and stained for CD3, CD4 and CD8, after which CD4+ and CD8+ T cells were sorted on a FACSAria. Preparation of the library involved the immunoSEQ multiplex PCR assay. RNA was extracted from all samples and reverse transcribed into cDNA, which served as template for TCR sequencing. SuperScript III was used to make first-strand cDNA, primed with a 2:1 mix of oligo-dT and random hexamers. A synthetic immune receptor repertoire was used to measure amplification bias, and any remaining bias was corrected computationally. The authors' analysis ran thus. After raw reads were preprocessed to remove errors, the CDR3 was defined following IMGT conventions as running from the conserved cysteine to phenylalanine. To get clonality, Shannon entropy was normalized by log2 of the number of productive unique TCRs and the result was subtracted from 1. CD4 or CD8 identity of scalp clones was inferred by cross-referencing scalp TCRbeta sequences with sorted blood CD4 and CD8 repertoires. Not all clones reach the TCRdb copy of this immuneACCESS table, which keeps in-frame sequences only. Checked studies attribute under half of the gap to unresolved V genes and leave the rest unexplained. That table is the source of V, J and clone size, and D and trimming were worked out from the DNA. In this sample the table shows more than 90,000 clones, 60% to 75% of which occur a single time. The ten largest clones take up roughly a sixth of the sample.

This clone has only one observation. Its antigen is currently not known. Per-nucleotide qualities are absent, and no much larger clonotype sits a single base away. The CDR1 and CDR2 encoded by the germline V gene are SGDLS and YYNGEE. V was cut back by 4 bases and J by 0 bases, leaving a gap of 9 bases between them. Its CDR3 holds 14 amino acids, cysteine through phenylalanine. Only the CDR3 part of the read is kept: 42 bases, read in frame from the first base. This chain joins TRBV9 to TRBJ2-3, with the D gene uncertain. This material consisted of CD8+ T cells sorted from blood, taken at week 4, from a patient treated with tofacitinib. The clonotype was recovered from a human donor with alopecia areata. The CDR3 is CASSLSGSTDTQYF. In nucleotide form, the sequence is TGTGCCAGCAGCCTTAGTGGCAGCACAGATACGCAGTATTTT.